One and the same sample provided the 13 T cell receptor beta chains below, sequenced in a study of identical twins. In TCRdb, the 5' RACE reads were re-called with MiXCR into one record per CDR3 protein. The table includes a few hundred thousand distinct CDR3 sequences, nearly 10% detected once. In addition, the sample was reused for a study of yellow fever vaccine responses in identical twins.

Sequenced input: PBMCs. All receptors come from a woman between 18 and 29 years old in good health.

This clonotype was counted a few times. This chain links TRBV29-1 with TRBJ2-1, with TRBD1 identical over 7 bases. This CDR3 region has 14 residues. Germline V gene sequence: CDR1 SQVTM, CDR2 ANQGSEA. After removal of 6 bases from V and 10 bases from J, the junction contained 15 bases not matched to a gene. In DNA, the CDR3 is TGCAGCGTGGCCTGGGGACAGTATGCTGGGGAGCAGTTCTTC. Its protein product is CSVAWGQYAGEQFF.

V is TRBV10-3 and J is TRBJ2-1; tentative D call: TRBD1 (6 bases). Germline CDR1 is ENHRY and CDR2 is SYGVKD. The CDR3 sequence is 17 residues long. V gave up 7 bases and J gave up 0 bases, with 19 bases separating them. CDR3 nucleotides: TGTGCCATCACCCCGGACAGAAAAAGAAGCTCCTACAATGAGCAGTTCTTC. It encodes CAITPDRKRSSYNEQFF.

This clonotype was seen more than once but under ten times. The chain couples TRBV4-3 to TRBJ2-3; 11 bases map to TRBD2. CDR3 length equals 20 residues. Looked up from germline, CDR1 is LGHNA and CDR2 is YSLEER. The junction had 11 bases not matched to a gene; V was cut back by 0 bases and J by 0 bases. This CDR3 is CASSQDRSGTSGKSTDTQYF. The CDR3 bases are TGCGCCAGCAGCCAAGATCGTTCGGGGACTAGCGGCAAGAGCACAGATACGCAGTATTTT.

This clonotype was seen more than once but under ten times. The chain carries TRBV29-1 and TRBJ2-1; TRBD1 matches 10 bases. V was clipped by 4 bases and J by 3 bases; unmatched bases: 6. Germline CDR1 SQVTM, CDR2 ANQGSEA. CDR3 length: 15 residues. CDR3 coding DNA: TGCAGCGTTGGGGGGACAGGGGATATCTACAATGAGCAGTTCTTC. This gives the protein CSVGGTGDIYNEQFF.

This clonotype has just a few counts. This chain links TRBV7-2 with TRBJ2-1, with 8 bases lining up with TRBD1. CDR1 is SGHTA, CDR2 FQGNSA, per germline. Germline trimming cut 6 bases from V and 8 bases from J; bases unmatched to any gene: 9. The CDR3 consists of 14 residues. The chain's CDR3 is CASSYTDRVDEQFF. The CDR3 DNA sequence: TGTGCCAGCAGTTACACGGACAGGGTCGATGAGCAGTTCTTC.

This clonotype was detected many times. The chain has TRBV5-1 and TRBJ2-1; TRBD2 might be the D (5 bases). Germline V gives CDR1 SGHRS, CDR2 YFSETQ. Trimming removed 4 bases from V and 9 bases from J, with 11 bases in between. The CDR3 covers 12 residues. The CDR3 is CASSQEGFEQFF. The CDR3, as DNA: TGCGCCAGCAGCCAAGAGGGTTTTGAGCAGTTCTTC.

This clonotype has a handful of counts. This chain links TRBV12-3 or TRBV12-4 with TRBJ2-7; tentative D call: TRBD2 (6 bases). The CDR3 has 16 amino acids. Trimming took 1 base from V and 6 from J, leaving 19 bases between them. CDR3 nucleotides: TGTGCCAGCAGTTTAGGTACCGCGGGGCCATCGCTCGAGCAGTACTTC. Protein: CASSLGTAGPSLEQYF.

The DNA for the CDR3 is TGTGCCAGCAGCCCCTCAGGTAGCGGGAGTGCTTACGAGCAGTACTTC. It is translated as CASSPSGSGSAYEQYF. The chain employs TRBV11-2 and TRBJ2-7; TRBD2 aligns across 9 bases. Losses at the gene ends were 5 bases for V and 4 bases for J; bases not matched to a gene: 12. The CDR3 is 16 residues long. CDR1 and CDR2 from the germline V gene are SGHAT and FQNNGV.

This clonotype has only a few counts. The chain has TRBV29-1 and TRBJ2-1, with TRBD1 matching over 8 bases. V lost 6 bases, J lost 7 bases, and 8 bases stayed unmatched. Germline CDR1 is SQVTM and CDR2 is ANQGSEA. This CDR3 has 13 amino acids. The DNA of the CDR3 is TGCAGCGTCCAGGGGGCAGGGTATAATGAGCAGTTCTTC. Amino acids: CSVQGAGYNEQFF.

This clonotype was seen only a few times. The genes are TRBV4-1 and TRBJ2-2; D remains unclear. V was cut by 1 base and J by 3 bases, with 15 bases left in between. The CDR3 spans 17 residues. Germline CDR1 is MGHRA and CDR2 is YSYEKL. CDR3 DNA sequence: TGCGCCAGCAGCCAAGTGGTGATTCCGACGCACACCGGGGAGCTGTTTTTT. Protein: CASSQVVIPTHTGELFF.

The CDR3, as DNA: TGCGCCAGCAGCCAAGTGACGGGGGGGACGTACGAGCAGTACTTC. Translating it yields CASSQVTGGTYEQYF. V usage is TRBV4-1 and J usage is TRBJ2-7, with 8 bases matching TRBD2. This CDR3 is built from 15 residues. CDR1 MGHRA and CDR2 YSYEKL come from the germline V gene. Trimming at V came to 1 base and at J to 4 bases, leaving 6 bases not matched to a gene.

The rearrangement uses TRBV5-1 and TRBJ2-2, with D tentatively TRBD1 (7 bases). Trimming cost V 0 bases and J 5 bases, with 14 bases left between them. This CDR3 is 16 amino acids long. Germline V gene sequence: CDR1 SGHRS, CDR2 YFSETQ. The CDR3 spells CASSLDPRGVTGELFF. The CDR3 nucleotides are TGCGCCAGCAGCTTGGATCCCAGGGGGGTGACCGGGGAGCTGTTTTTT.

About this clonotype: A much bigger clone sits one base away, suggesting this may be a read error. The chain employs TRBV4-3 and TRBJ2-1; a weak D match, TRBD2 (6 bases). This CDR3 has 19 residues. CDR1 and CDR2 (germline): LGHNA, YSLEER. CDR3 sequence reads: CASSQERTDYFSSYNERFF. The CDR3 DNA follows: TGCGCCAGCAGCCAAGAAAGGACGGACTACTTTAGCTCCTACAATGAGCGGTTCTTC.